The 8 T cell receptor beta chains presented below share a single source sample, sequenced in a study of PD-1 blockade in classical Hodgkin lymphoma. The protocol was immunoSEQ multiplex PCR, while the TCRdb copy is restricted to in-frame clones and leaves out a portion. The sample consists of under 40,000 clones, approximately 85% of them appearing once. The time point here: cycle 4 day 1 (C4D1), after 6 weeks of nivolumab. Brentuximab vedotin exposure varied, and every patient relapsed after autologous stem cell transplantation. The sequenced sample was peripheral blood mononuclear cells (PBMCs), obtained before the fourth cycle of nivolumab. Every receptor here comes from a human donor with classical Hodgkin lymphoma.

This chain connects TRBV30 to TRBJ2-7; D is uncertain. V was shortened by 4 bases and J by 3 bases, with 10 bases between the two germline ends. Looked up from germline, CDR1 is GTSNPN and CDR2 is SVGIG (reference sequence). The CDR3 covers 12 residues. The CDR3, as DNA: TGTGCCTGGAAGGCTGACGTCTACGAGCAGTACTTC. Amino acid sequence: CAWKADVYEQYF.

V gene TRBV6-5 combines with J gene TRBJ1-6; 11 nucleotides line up with TRBD1. CDR3 size: 15 residues. Germline lookup yields CDR1 MNHEY and CDR2 SVGAGI. V lost 0 bases and J lost 8; bases outside the gene matches: 0. CDR3 residues: CASSYSGQGDSPLHF. Written as DNA, the CDR3 is TGTGCCAGCAGTTACTCGGGACAGGGGGATTCACCCCTCCACTTT.

J is TRBJ1-6 and V is TRBV7-8; the match to TRBD1 covers 9 bases. Germline V gene data show CDR1 as SGHVS and CDR2 as FQNEAQ. This CDR3 is 15 amino acids long. The V gene end was trimmed by 4 bases and the J gene end by 7 bases; junction bases not matched to a gene: 5. CDR3 in amino acids: CASSSAGTGNSPLHF. The CDR3 bases are TGTGCCAGCAGCTCCGCCGGGACAGGGAATTCACCCCTCCACTTT.

This chain uses TRBV30 with TRBJ1-1; possibly TRBD1 for D (5 bases). V was clipped by 2 bases and J by 3 bases, with 10 bases between them. Germline-derived CDR1 and CDR2 are GTSNPN and SVGIG (reference sequence). The CDR3 totals 13 residues. The CDR3 region has the DNA TGTGCCTGGAGTCCGGGGGAGGACACTGAAGCTTTCTTT. As protein: CAWSPGEDTEAFF.

The rearrangement uses TRBV10-3 and TRBJ2-7; TRBD2 matches at 10 bases. V was clipped by 5 bases and J by 2 bases; unmatched bases: 3. The CDR3 consists of 14 residues. Germline V lookup: CDR1 ENHRY, CDR2 SYGVKD. The CDR3 DNA is TGTGCCATCAGTAAGCGGGAGGGAACCTACGAGCAGTACTTC. This encodes CAISKREGTYEQYF.

The rearrangement links TRBV10-3 to TRBJ2-2; the D call may be TRBD1 or TRBD2 (6 bases each). This CDR3 has 14 residues. CDR1 and CDR2 from the germline V gene are ENHRY and SYGVKD. Trimming took 8 bases from V and 2 from J, leaving 12 bases between them. In DNA, the CDR3 is TGTGCCATCCGGGGGACAACTAACACCGGGGAGCTGTTTTTT. Translation gives CAIRGTTNTGELFF.

The chain uses TRBV5-1 and TRBJ1-3; D might be TRBD1 (6 bases). CDR3 size: 13 residues. Trimming removed 0 bases from V and 8 bases from J, with 9 bases in between. The V gene's germline CDR1 is SGHRS and CDR2 YFSETQ. The CDR3: CASSLERGDTIYF. As DNA, the CDR3 is TGCGCCAGCAGCTTGGAGAGGGGGGACACCATATATTTT.

The gene calls are TRBV6-6 and TRBJ1-1; the D gene is possibly TRBD1 (6 bases). V shed 2 bases and J shed 4 bases, with 17 bases lying between them. From germline, CDR1 is MNHNY and CDR2 SVGAGI (reference sequence). The CDR3 spans 16 residues. CDR3 in amino acids: CASSYGGLGMGTEAFF. The CDR3 bases are TGTGCCAGCAGTTACGGGGGGCTAGGGATGGGCACTGAAGCTTTCTTT.